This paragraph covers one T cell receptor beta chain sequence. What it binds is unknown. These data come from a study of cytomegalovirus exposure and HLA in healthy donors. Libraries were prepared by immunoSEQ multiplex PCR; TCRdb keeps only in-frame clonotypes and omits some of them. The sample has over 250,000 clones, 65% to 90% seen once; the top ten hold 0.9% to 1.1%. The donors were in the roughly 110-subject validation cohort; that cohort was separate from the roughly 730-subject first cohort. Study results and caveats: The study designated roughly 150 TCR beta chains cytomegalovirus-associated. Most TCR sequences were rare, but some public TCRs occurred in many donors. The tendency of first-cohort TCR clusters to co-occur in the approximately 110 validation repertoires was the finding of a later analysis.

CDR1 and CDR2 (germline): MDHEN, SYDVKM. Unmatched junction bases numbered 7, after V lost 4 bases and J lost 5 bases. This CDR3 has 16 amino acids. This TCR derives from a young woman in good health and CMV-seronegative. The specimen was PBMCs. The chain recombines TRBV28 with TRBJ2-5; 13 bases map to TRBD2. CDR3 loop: CASSSHTSGGAETQYF. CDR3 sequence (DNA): TGTGCCAGCAGTTCCCACACTAGCGGGGGGGCCGAGACCCAGTACTTC. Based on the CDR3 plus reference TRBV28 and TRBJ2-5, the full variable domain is DVKVTQSSRYLVKRTGEKVFLECVQDMDHENMFWYRQDPGLGLRLIYFSYDVKMKEKGDIPEGYSVSREKKERFSLILESASTNQTSMYLCASSSHTSGGAETQYFGPGTRLLVL.